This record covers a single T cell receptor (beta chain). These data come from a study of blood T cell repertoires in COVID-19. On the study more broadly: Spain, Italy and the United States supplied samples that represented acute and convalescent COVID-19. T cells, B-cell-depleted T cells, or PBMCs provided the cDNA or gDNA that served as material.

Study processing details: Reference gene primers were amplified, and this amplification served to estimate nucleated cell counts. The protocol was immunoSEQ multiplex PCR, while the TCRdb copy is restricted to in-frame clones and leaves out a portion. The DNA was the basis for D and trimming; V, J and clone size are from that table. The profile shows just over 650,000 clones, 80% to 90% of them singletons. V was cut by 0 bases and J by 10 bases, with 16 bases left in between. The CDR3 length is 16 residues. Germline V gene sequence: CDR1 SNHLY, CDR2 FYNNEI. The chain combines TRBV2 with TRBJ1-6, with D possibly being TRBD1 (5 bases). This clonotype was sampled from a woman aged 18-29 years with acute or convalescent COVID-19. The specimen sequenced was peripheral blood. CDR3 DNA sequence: TGTGCCAGCAGTGAAGCGCCGGGGGGAACGGGGTCACCCCTCCACTTT. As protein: CASSEAPGGTGSPLHF.